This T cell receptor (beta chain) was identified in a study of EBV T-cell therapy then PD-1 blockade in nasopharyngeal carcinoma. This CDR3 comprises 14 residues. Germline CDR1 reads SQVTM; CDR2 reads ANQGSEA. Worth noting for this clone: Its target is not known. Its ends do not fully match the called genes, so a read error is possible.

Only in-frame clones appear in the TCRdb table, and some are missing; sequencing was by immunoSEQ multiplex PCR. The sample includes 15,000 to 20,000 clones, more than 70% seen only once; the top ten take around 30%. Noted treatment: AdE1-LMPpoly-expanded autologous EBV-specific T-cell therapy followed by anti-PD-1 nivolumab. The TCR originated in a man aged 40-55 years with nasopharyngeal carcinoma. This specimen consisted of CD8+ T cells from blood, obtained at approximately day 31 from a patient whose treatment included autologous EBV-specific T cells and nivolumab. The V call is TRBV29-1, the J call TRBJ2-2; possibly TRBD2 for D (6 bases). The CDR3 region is CSVRDSFEDRGAVF. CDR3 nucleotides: TGCAGCGTCCGGGACTCGTTTGAGGACCGGGGAGCTGTTTTT.